These 13 T cell receptor beta chains were all obtained from the same sample, sequenced in a study of cytomegalovirus exposure and HLA in healthy donors (dated by TCRdb to between 2016 and 2019). The library came from the immunoSEQ multiplex PCR assay. Here the immuneACCESS table is served through TCRdb, limited to in-frame sequences with V and J called. Missing clones are a known gap in these copies; in checked studies unresolved V genes cover under half, and the rest lacks a known reason. The sample table lists some 64,000 clones, 90% to 97% of them with a count of one. The ten largest account for 0.9% to 1.5% of the sample. Sequenced material: PBMCs. The receptors originated from a woman between 18 and 29 years old in good health and CMV-seronegative.

The V gene is TRBV4-3, the J gene TRBJ1-2; 9 bases fit TRBD1. After removal of 5 bases from V and 12 bases from J, the junction contained 16 bases not matched to a gene. The germline gives CDR1 LGHNA, CDR2 YSLEER. This CDR3 has 15 amino acids. The CDR3 region has the DNA TGCGCCAGCAGCGAAACACAGGGGGCCACCGTCCGCCACACCTTC. This sequence encodes CASSETQGATVRHTF.

This chain uses TRBV28 with TRBJ1-1; no definite D call. Deletions cut 6 bases from V and 4 bases from J, with 18 bases between. The CDR3 runs 15 residues. In germline, CDR1 is MDHEN, CDR2 SYDVKM. The CDR3, as DNA: TGTGCCAGCAGCCCCGGGCCAACCGAGGGCACTGAAGCTTTCTTT. This sequence encodes CASSPGPTEGTEAFF.

This chain links TRBV2 with TRBJ2-3; 8 bases map to TRBD1. This CDR3 is built from 14 residues. V shed 10 bases and J 1 base; nucleotides not matched to a gene: 7. Germline CDR1 is SNHLY and CDR2 is FYNNEI. In DNA form, the CDR3 reads TGTGCCACCCAGGCGGACAGGGGCACAGATACGCAGTATTTT. It yields the protein CATQADRGTDTQYF.

The rearrangement joins TRBV28 to TRBJ1-3, with 7 nucleotides matching TRBD1. The V gene's germline CDR1 is MDHEN and CDR2 SYDVKM. CDR3 length: 15 residues. Trimming cost V 3 bases and J 3 bases; bases outside gene matches: 5. The CDR3 DNA reads TGTGCCAGCAGTTTTCCCCAGGGGGATGGAAACACCATATATTTT. Its translation: CASSFPQGDGNTIYF.

This chain links TRBV28 with TRBJ2-7, with D maybe TRBD2 (5 bases). V was trimmed by 6 bases and J by 2 bases, leaving 11 bases between them. Germline values: CDR1 MDHEN, CDR2 SYDVKM. CDR3 length: 13 residues. The CDR3 loop reads CASSLDGTYEQYF. CDR3 nucleotide sequence: TGTGCCAGCAGCCTGGACGGGACCTACGAGCAGTACTTC.

The gene calls are TRBV7-3 and TRBJ2-3; possible D gene TRBD2, 6 bases. Between the trimmed V and J ends, which lost 5 bases and 3 bases, there was a span of 21 bases. Germline V gene lookup returns CDR1 SGHTA and CDR2 FQGTGA. The CDR3 runs to 17 residues. The CDR3 loop is CASSPIPAAGGTDTQYF. As DNA, the CDR3 is TGTGCCAGCAGCCCCATTCCTGCAGCGGGTGGAACAGATACGCAGTATTTT.

J is TRBJ2-1 and V is TRBV28; D perhaps matches TRBD2 (7 bases). This CDR3 region has 15 residues. The V gene lost 6 bases and the J gene lost 2 bases, with 14 bases spanning the gap. Germline values: CDR1 MDHEN, CDR2 SYDVKM. This chain's CDR3 is CASSGGPGAYNEQFF. DNA for the CDR3: TGTGCCAGCAGCGGGGGGCCAGGGGCCTACAATGAGCAGTTCTTC.

The count of this clone is one. CDR3 bases: TGTGCCAGCAGTTTAGGCCCCACAACAGGGGGTGGCTACACCTTC. Its translation is CASSLGPTTGGGYTF. The chain employs TRBV28 and TRBJ1-2, with TRBD1 matching over 8 bases. After removal of 2 bases from V and 7 bases from J, the junction contained 9 bases not matched to a gene. The CDR3 spans 15 residues. Germline CDR1 MDHEN, CDR2 SYDVKM.

This chain links TRBV5-8 with TRBJ1-5; D is possibly TRBD1 (5 bases). Germline V CDR1 and CDR2: SGHTS, YDEGEE. Trimming took 0 bases from V and 2 from J, leaving 12 bases between them. This CDR3 has 16 residues. This chain's CDR3 is CASSLAADTRNQPQHF. The CDR3 nucleotides read TGTGCCAGCAGCTTGGCTGCGGACACCCGCAATCAGCCCCAGCATTTT. Filled out from reference TRBV5-8 and TRBJ1-5, the complete variable domain reads EAGVTQSPTHLIKTRGQQATLRCSPISGHTSVYWYQQALGLGLQFLLWYDEGEERNRGNFPPRFSGRQFPNYSSELNVNALELEDSALYLCASSLAADTRNQPQHFGDGTRLSIL.

CDR3 loop: CASRPGGARNEQFF. The CDR3 DNA sequence: TGTGCCAGCAGACCCGGTGGGGCGCGTAATGAGCAGTTCTTC. This chain links TRBV28 with TRBJ2-1; TRBD1 might be the D (5 bases). Germline V gene lookup returns CDR1 MDHEN and CDR2 SYDVKM. This CDR3 comprises 14 residues. The V end lost 6 bases, the J end lost 7 bases, and 16 bases lay between the germline ends. Combining the CDR3 with reference TRBV28 and TRBJ2-1 gives the whole variable domain DVKVTQSSRYLVKRTGEKVFLECVQDMDHENMFWYRQDPGLGLRLIYFSYDVKMKEKGDIPEGYSVSREKKERFSLILESASTNQTSMYLCASRPGGARNEQFFGPGTRLTVL.

The chain combines TRBV5-6 with TRBJ2-7; TRBD2 agrees at 7 bases. Germline CDR1 and CDR2: SGHDT and YYEEEE. Trimming removed 4 bases from V and 3 bases from J; junction bases left unmatched: 4. CDR3 length: 13 amino acids. CDR3 DNA: TGTGCCAGCAGCCCCGAGCGGGGCTACGAGCAGTACTTC. It is translated as CASSPERGYEQYF.

The chain joins TRBV27 to TRBJ1-1; 9 bases fit TRBD1. This CDR3 comprises 15 residues. Germline-derived CDR1 and CDR2 are MNHEY and SMNVEV (reference sequence). V gave up 6 bases and J gave up 4 bases; unmatched junction bases: 9. CDR3 in amino acids: CASSPTTGGATEAFF. The DNA of the CDR3 is TGTGCCAGCAGCCCCACCACAGGGGGCGCCACTGAAGCTTTCTTT.

The chain carries TRBV7-9 and TRBJ2-5; 9 bases fit TRBD2. CDR1 SEHNR and CDR2 FQNEAQ come from the germline V gene (reference sequence). The CDR3 consists of 16 residues. The V segment lost 2 bases and the J segment 4 bases; nucleotides outside the gene matches: 8. DNA of the CDR3: TGTGCCAGCAGCTTATCCGGACCACTAGCGGGAGAGACCCAGTACTTC. It yields the protein CASSLSGPLAGETQYF.